This T cell receptor (beta chain) was sequenced in a study of cytomegalovirus exposure and HLA in healthy donors. Background on the study: One earlier analysis, a look at about 179 million T cells, found some 120 million unique TCR beta sequences. Under 90% of roughly 400 genotyped donors fell in the Caucasian-associated ancestry cluster. Whole-study results and caveats: Reportedly, HLA-A and HLA-B alleles of most subjects were accurately predicted from TCR beta. Several of the most significant clusters appeared, in a later analysis, to be linked to common viral pathogens.

This clone was recorded a few times. What it binds is not known. The CDR3 spans 14 residues. V shed 7 bases, J shed 3 bases, and the junction held 6 bases outside the gene matches. The primer mix had 60 Vbeta and 13 Jbeta primers. The table came from immunoSEQ multiplex PCR; TCRdb's copy has only in-frame clones and leaves some out. The table has around 190,000 clones, about 80% seen once. Specimen: PBMCs. This TCR was recovered from a man aged 40-49 years in good health and CMV-seropositive. The chain uses TRBV23-1 and TRBJ1-1, with 9 bases that match TRBD1. TRBV23-1 is treated as an ORF (open reading frame) with a function not yet certain. CDR3: CASTRDRVDTEAFF. CDR3 sequence (DNA): TGCGCCAGCACCAGGGACAGGGTGGACACTGAAGCTTTCTTT.